Following are 22 T cell receptor beta chains from one sample sequenced in a study of CD8+CD57+ T cells in acquired aplastic anemia. Genomic DNA templated the TCR beta VDJ and CDR3 profiling. TCRdb fed the reads into MiXCR, producing one record per CDR3 protein. Here the sample spans hundreds of thousands of distinct CDR3 sequences, roughly 45% being singletons. CD8+CD57+ cell expansion had been shown by flow cytometry in patients chosen for sequencing. Material for sequencing was sorted CD4+, CD8+, or CD8+CD57+ T cells (not recorded which) from PBMCs. Receptor source: a human donor with aplastic anemia.

V usage is TRBV12-5 and J usage is TRBJ1-6; D gene uncertain. The germline V gene encodes CDR1 LGHNT and CDR2 FRNRAP. CDR3 size: 12 residues. The V and J ends lost 8 bases and 10 bases respectively, with 12 bases between them. The CDR3 protein is CASSDVGSPLHF. The CDR3, as DNA: TGTGCTAGTTCGGACGTGGGATCACCCCTCCACTTT. The whole variable domain, remainder taken from reference TRBV12-5 and TRBJ1-6, is DARVTQTPRHKVTEMGQEVTMRCQPILGHNTVFWYRQTMMQGLELLAYFRNRAPLDDSGMPKDRFSAEMPDATLATLKIQPSEPRDSAVYFCASSDVGSPLHFGNGTRLTVT.

There are many counts of this clonotype. The chain links TRBV11-1 to TRBJ1-2; the D is unclear. Germline values: CDR1 SGHAT, CDR2 FQDESV (reference sequence). This CDR3 comprises 14 residues. The V gene lost 1 base and the J gene lost 1 base, with 7 bases spanning the gap. The CDR3 nucleotides are TGTGCCAGCAGCTTAGGCCTCCATAACTATGGCTACACCTTC. This encodes CASSLGLHNYGYTF.

This chain joins TRBV7-8 and TRBJ1-4; 9 positions agree with TRBD2. The last part of the DNA fits TRBJ2-3 better; the J call may be wrong. The CDR3 consists of 16 residues. Germline values: CDR1 SGHVS, CDR2 FQNEAQ. CDR3 loop: CASSRLAGTLTDTQYF. For the CDR3, the DNA is TGTGCCAGCAGCCGCCTAGCGGGGACCCTCACAGATACGCAGTATTTT.

CDR3 residues: CASSPGTGRYTF. The DNA of the CDR3 is TGCGCCAGCAGCCCCGGGACAGGGCGCTACACCTTC. This chain connects TRBV4-3 to TRBJ1-2, with 9 bases that match TRBD1. V was pared by 4 bases and J by 9 bases, with 3 bases of the junction left unmatched. Germline V CDR1 and CDR2: LGHNA, YSLEER. This CDR3 region has 12 residues.

This clonotype was seen only once. This rearrangement joins TRBV12-3 or TRBV12-4 to TRBJ1-1; D unclear. The CDR3 length is 13 residues. The ends were cut back, 3 bases at V and 3 bases at J, with 8 bases in the middle. DNA of the CDR3: TGTGCCAGCAGTTTCCAGGCAGACACTGAAGCTTTCTTT. This codes for CASSFQADTEAFF.

This clonotype was seen many times. The rearrangement joins TRBV7-8 to TRBJ2-1; 12 bases are shared with TRBD1. The CDR3 is 18 residues long. Trimming at V came to 0 bases and at J to 6 bases, leaving 9 bases not matched to a gene. Germline values: CDR1 SGHVS, CDR2 FQNEAQ. The CDR3, as DNA: TGTGCCAGCAGCTTAGCCTGGGCGGGACAGGGGGCCGGCAATGAGCAGTTCTTC. This sequence encodes CASSLAWAGQGAGNEQFF.

This chain joins TRBV6-1 and TRBJ2-5; D is uncertain. Trimming pared 2 bases from V and 2 bases from J, leaving 9 bases between. Looked up from germline, CDR1 is MNHNS and CDR2 is SASEGT. The CDR3 consists of 14 residues. The CDR3 DNA reads as TGTGCCAGCAGTGAATATCGTGGGCAAGAGACCCAGTACTTC. The encoded protein is CASSEYRGQETQYF.

The gene calls are TRBV15 and TRBJ2-7; a weak D match, TRBD2 (6 bases). Germline V gives CDR1 LNHNV, CDR2 YYDKDF (reference sequence). V lost 2 bases and J 3 bases, leaving 14 bases between the germline ends. CDR3 length: 15 residues. The CDR3 loop reads CATSRQEEGFYEQYF. In nucleotides, the CDR3 is TGTGCCACCAGCAGACAGGAGGAGGGGTTCTACGAGCAGTACTTC.

CDR3 in amino acids: CSARSTGWGEQYF. DNA for the CDR3: TGCAGTGCTAGATCCACAGGGTGGGGTGAGCAGTACTTC. The rearrangement joins TRBV20-1 to TRBJ2-7; a possible D gene is TRBD1 (6 bases). The V end was cut by 2 bases, the J end by 7 bases, with 15 bases between. Germline loops: CDR1 DFQATT, CDR2 SNEGSKA (reference sequence). There are 13 residues in the CDR3.

This clonotype was recorded many times. V and J are TRBV20-1 and TRBJ1-4; D gene unclear. Trimming took 4 bases from V and 1 from J, leaving 1 base between them. Germline CDR1 DFQATT, CDR2 SNEGSKA (reference sequence). This CDR3 comprises 11 residues. CDR3 loop: CSAKTNEKLFF. The CDR3 region has the DNA TGCAGTGCTAAAACTAATGAAAAACTGTTTTTT.

The chain is built from TRBV7-9 and TRBJ1-2; 7 positions match TRBD1. The V and J ends lost 4 bases and 6 bases, in that order; junction bases with no gene match: 17. The CDR3 runs 17 residues. Germline values: CDR1 SEHNR, CDR2 FQNEAQ (reference sequence). For the CDR3, the DNA is TGTGCCAGCAGCTCGACAGGGACCGGGCTGATAGGTGATGGCTACACCTTC. It specifies CASSSTGTGLIGDGYTF.

The table lists this clonotype with a few counts. The chain combines TRBV6-5 with TRBJ1-4; 10 positions match TRBD1. V lost 0 bases to trimming and J lost 7 bases; unmatched junction nucleotides: 5. The CDR3 covers 16 residues. In germline, CDR1 is MNHEY, CDR2 SVGAGI. CDR3 coding DNA: TGTGCCAGCAGTTACTCGCCCGGGACAGGGGTTGAAAAACTGTTTTTT. This codes for CASSYSPGTGVEKLFF.

The chain couples TRBV29-1 to TRBJ2-3; no clear D gene. There are 12 residues in the CDR3. The germline gives CDR1 SQVTM, CDR2 ANQGSEA. Between the trimmed V and J ends, which lost 4 bases and 0 bases, there was a span of 5 bases. CDR3 in amino acids: CSVVVSTDTQYF. The CDR3 DNA follows: TGCAGCGTTGTGGTCAGCACAGATACGCAGTATTTT.

The rearrangement joins TRBV10-3 to TRBJ1-5; D perhaps matches TRBD1 (5 bases). The CDR3 is 15 residues long. Trimming took 4 bases from V and 7 from J, leaving 17 bases between them. Germline V lookup: CDR1 ENHRY, CDR2 SYGVKD. The CDR3 sequence is CAISAQGGTGQPQHF. The CDR3, as DNA: TGTGCCATCAGTGCCCAGGGAGGGACTGGACAGCCCCAGCATTTT.

The CDR3 is CAGTDQGASGNTF. CDR3 nucleotide sequence: TGTGCCGGAACAGACCAGGGGGCTTCTGGAAACACCTTC. The J gene is TRBJ1-2, the V gene TRBV18; the match to TRBD1 covers 8 bases. CDR1 is KGHSH, CDR2 LQKENI, per germline. The CDR3 runs 13 residues. V lost 11 bases, J lost 12 bases, and 17 bases stayed unmatched.

V usage is TRBV7-6 and J usage is TRBJ2-5, with no clear D. V gave up 5 bases and J gave up 3 bases, with 7 bases separating them. The CDR3 is 12 residues long. The germline gives CDR1 SGHVS, CDR2 FNYEAQ. CDR3 sequence reads: CASSAPEETQYF. As DNA, the CDR3 is TGTGCCAGCAGCGCCCCGGAAGAGACCCAGTACTTC.

The CDR3 DNA sequence: TGTGCCAGCAGTTTAATAGGGCAGGACTATGGCTACACCTTC. Its protein product is CASSLIGQDYGYTF. The genes are TRBV28 and TRBJ1-2; no clear D gene. The CDR3 runs 14 residues. CDR1 MDHEN and CDR2 SYDVKM come from the germline V gene. V was shortened by 2 bases and J by 3 bases, with 10 bases between the two germline ends.

This clonotype was seen only a few times. A much more abundant neighbour one base away suggests this may be a read error. The chain has TRBV19 and TRBJ1-2, with no clear D. Germline loops: CDR1 LNHDA, CDR2 SQIVND (reference sequence). V was shortened by 4 bases and J by 4 bases, with 10 bases between the two germline ends. The CDR3 totals 13 residues. The CDR3 region has the DNA TGTGCCAGTAGTAGCGAAAACCTCTATGGCTACACCTTC. It translates to CASSSENLYGYTF.

The J gene is TRBJ1-4, the V gene TRBV5-1; TRBD1 is a possible D gene (5 bases). The germline V gene has CDR1 SGHRS and CDR2 YFSETQ. V was shortened by 2 bases and J by 7 bases, with 18 bases between the two germline ends. The length of the CDR3 is 16 residues. The CDR3 DNA follows: TGCGCCAGCAGCTTCTCCGAACACATTGGGGGTGAAAAACTGTTTTTT. Translated, it gives CASSFSEHIGGEKLFF.

This sequence joins TRBV12-3 or TRBV12-4 and TRBJ1-2; 8 bases fit TRBD1. This CDR3 is 13 amino acids long. The junction had 7 bases not matched to a gene; V was cut back by 8 bases and J by 5 bases. This CDR3 is CASLPTGAYGYTF. As DNA, the CDR3 is TGTGCCAGCCTCCCGACAGGGGCGTATGGCTACACCTTC.

The rearrangement links TRBV6-5 to TRBJ1-2, with D perhaps TRBD1 (5 bases). This CDR3 region has 12 residues. Deletions cut 11 bases from V and 2 bases from J, with 12 bases between. Looked up from germline, CDR1 is MNHEY and CDR2 is SVGAGI. CDR3 sequence reads: CAGWGRNYGYTF. The CDR3 nucleotides are TGTGCCGGGTGGGGACGGAACTATGGCTACACCTTC.

In its sample, this clonotype was seen a few times. This could be a read error, since a much larger clone is one nucleotide away. The V gene is TRBV2, the J gene TRBJ2-3, with 9 bases that match TRBD2. The CDR3 is 14 amino acids. With V trimmed by 6 bases and J by 2 bases, 3 bases remained unmatched. Germline loops: CDR1 SNHLY, CDR2 FYNNEI. The CDR3 sequence is CASRTSGNTDTQYF. The CDR3 DNA sequence: TGTGCCAGCAGGACTAGCGGAAACACAGATACGCAGTATTTT.